The 11 T cell receptor beta chains presented below share a single source sample, sequenced in a study of blood T cell repertoires in COVID-19. TCRdb's table, derived via immunoSEQ multiplex PCR, lists solely in-frame clones and lacks some. Here the sample spans approximately 120,000 clones, approximately 90% being singletons. Sequenced sample: peripheral blood. These receptors were obtained from a human donor with acute or convalescent COVID-19. The donor label of this sample is uncertain.

The chain uses TRBV10-2 and TRBJ2-3, with 8 bases identical to TRBD1. The germline gives CDR1 WSHSY, CDR2 SAAADI. V dropped 5 bases and J dropped 6; count of bases not matched to a gene: 7. This CDR3 region has 14 residues. The CDR3 sequence: CASSSRQGPDTQYF. CDR3 sequence (DNA): TGCGCCAGCAGTTCTCGACAGGGGCCGGATACGCAGTATTTT.

This clone was counted a single time. The CDR3 sequence is CASSYSHQETQYF. The DNA of the CDR3 is TGTGCCAGCAGTTACAGCCACCAAGAGACCCAGTACTTC. This chain uses TRBV6-5 with TRBJ2-5; D is ambiguous. Germline V lookup: CDR1 MNHEY, CDR2 SVGAGI. CDR3 length equals 13 residues. V lost 2 bases to trimming and J lost 0 bases, with 4 bases between them.

The chain employs TRBV6-5 and TRBJ2-1; TRBD2 matches at 14 bases. The CDR3 consists of 16 residues. The J segment lost 5 bases and the V segment lost 3 bases, leaving 3 bases of the junction unmatched. CDR1 and CDR2 from the germline V gene are MNHEY and SVGAGI. The CDR3 sequence: CASSYRGLAGDNEQFF. CDR3 coding DNA: TGTGCCAGCAGTTATAGGGGACTAGCGGGGGACAATGAGCAGTTCTTC.

The J gene is TRBJ1-2, the V gene TRBV7-9, with 7 bases fitting TRBD1. This CDR3 is built from 13 residues. Trimming removed 2 bases from V and 8 bases from J; junction bases left unmatched: 5. Per the germline V gene, CDR1 is SEHNR and CDR2 is FQNEAQ (reference sequence). DNA for the CDR3: TGTGCCAGCAGCTTAATGACAGGGACGGGCTACACCTTC. It yields the protein CASSLMTGTGYTF.

This chain links TRBV20-1 with TRBJ2-3; 11 bases align to TRBD2. This CDR3 is built from 14 residues. CDR1 DFQATT and CDR2 SNEGSKA come from the germline V gene (reference sequence). J lost 5 bases, V lost 3 bases, and 4 bases had no gene match. This CDR3 reads CSASSGRAQDTQYF. CDR3 nucleotides: TGCAGTGCTAGTAGCGGGAGGGCCCAAGATACGCAGTATTTT.

In its sample, this clone was seen once. The V call is TRBV27, the J call TRBJ1-2; 8 bases are shared with TRBD1. This CDR3 is 13 amino acids long. Germline CDR1 reads MNHEY; CDR2 reads SMNVEV (reference sequence). Losses at the gene ends were 5 bases for V and 5 bases for J; bases not matched to a gene: 4. The DNA for the CDR3 is TGTGCCAGCAGTGATCAGGGGGCGTATGGCTACACCTTC. Translating gives CASSDQGAYGYTF.

This chain connects TRBV7-8 to TRBJ2-7; D is unclear. Trimming took off 3 bases at V and 5 bases at J, with 5 bases between the two ends. The germline V gene encodes CDR1 SGHVS and CDR2 FQNEAQ. CDR3 length equals 11 residues. The CDR3 DNA reads TGTGCCAGCAGCTTGCGCGACGAGCAGTACTTC. Translation gives CASSLRDEQYF.

The chain joins TRBV25-1 to TRBJ1-1, with TRBD1 matching 10 bases. This CDR3 is 17 amino acids long. The germline V gene encodes CDR1 MGHDK and CDR2 SYGVNS. The V segment lost 3 bases and the J segment 2 bases; nucleotides outside the gene matches: 9. CDR3 sequence: CASSDPGTGAGNTEAFF. DNA of the CDR3: TGTGCCAGCAGTGACCCCGGGACAGGGGCGGGTAACACTGAAGCTTTCTTT.

The genes are TRBV28 and TRBJ2-7, with TRBD1 matching 10 bases. Losses at the gene ends were 5 bases for V and 5 bases for J; bases not matched to a gene: 0. The CDR3 loop spans 12 amino acids. Germline V lookup: CDR1 MDHEN, CDR2 SYDVKM. CDR3 protein: CASSGQGDEQYF. Here the CDR3 DNA reads TGTGCCAGCAGTGGACAGGGGGACGAGCAGTACTTC.

The chain links TRBV3-1 (or the pseudogene TRBV3-2) to TRBJ2-6, with a tentative D call TRBD1 (5 bases). The CDR3 has 16 amino acids. Trimming shortened V by 2 bases and J by 1 base, and 9 bases separated the two germline ends. Germline V gene lookup returns CDR1 LGHDT and CDR2 YNNKEL (reference sequence). CDR3: CASSQQGRSGANVLTF. CDR3 sequence (DNA): TGTGCCAGCAGCCAACAGGGAAGATCTGGGGCCAACGTCCTGACTTTC.

The chain combines TRBV28 with TRBJ1-5, with unresolved D. The ends were cut back, 2 bases at V and 3 bases at J, with 11 bases in the middle. The germline gives CDR1 MDHEN, CDR2 SYDVKM. The length of the CDR3 is 15 residues. The CDR3 DNA is TGTGCCAGCAGTTTAGCCAGCGTTTACAATCAGCCCCAGCATTTT. It encodes CASSLASVYNQPQHF.